One TCR beta chain is described in this entry. Per the authors' pipeline: Reference gene primer amplification in the assay estimated nucleated cell counts. Data came from immunoSEQ multiplex PCR; TCRdb stores just in-frame clones and leaves some out. V, J and clone size are taken as reported in that table, and D and trimming were inferred from the DNA itself. The top ten clones hold more than 2.5% of a sample with 200,000 to 300,000 clones, 75% to 90% of them seen once. This sample was taken from a study of blood T cell repertoires in COVID-19. Study summary: Spain, Italy and the United States supplied samples that represented acute and convalescent COVID-19. T cells, B-cell-depleted T cells, or PBMCs provided the cDNA or gDNA that served as material.

With 4 bases removed from V and 0 bases from J, the gap between germline ends came to 15 bases. Germline CDR1 reads GTSNPN; CDR2 reads SVGIG (reference sequence). The CDR3 contains 15 residues. The specimen sequenced was peripheral blood. The sequence derives from a woman aged 25 to 39 who had recovered from COVID-19. The V call is TRBV30, the J call TRBJ1-1, with D possibly matching TRBD1 (5 bases). CDR3 region: CAWTSGKVMNTEAFF. In DNA, the CDR3 is TGTGCCTGGACATCAGGGAAAGTAATGAACACTGAAGCTTTCTTT. Full variable domain (rest looked up from reference TRBV30 and TRBJ1-1): SQTIHQWPATLVQPVGSPLSLECTVEGTSNPNLYWYRQAAGRGLQLLFYSVGIGQISSEVPQNLSASRPQDRQFILSSKKLLLSDSGFYLCAWTSGKVMNTEAFFGQGTRLTVV.